The clone carrying this TCR beta chain was picked up many times. The data are from a study of spatial heterogeneity in lung cancer. TCRdb reprocessed the 5' RACE reads via MiXCR and lists one record per CDR3 protein. This table has 25,000 or so distinct CDR3 sequences, roughly 6% appearing once. Trimming cost V 5 bases and J 4 bases, with 13 bases left between them. The germline V gene encodes CDR1 LNHDA and CDR2 SQIVND (reference sequence). This CDR3 contains 14 residues. This sample's time point: blood at routine non-recurrence follow-up after resection. Whole RNA, isolated from tumor, nontumor lung or frozen PBMC, was sequenced without prior sorting.

The material was PBMCs, obtained at follow-up. The source of this sequence is a male donor with early-stage non-small cell lung cancer. V usage is TRBV19 and J usage is TRBJ2-3, with D possibly TRBD1 on 5 matching bases. The CDR3 DNA reads as TGTGCCAGTAGTCTTCAGGGCCTGCCAGATACGCAGTATTTT. Encoded protein: CASSLQGLPDTQYF.